Listed below are T cell receptor beta chains from one sample, sequenced in a study of CD8 T cells in ankylosing spondylitis. TCRdb ran MiXCR on the 5' RACE reads and lists one entry per CDR3 protein. Found here are 700,000 or so distinct CDR3 sequences, around a fifth of them singletons; the top ten hold around a fifth. Sequenced sample: blood, either unsorted or a sorted T cell fraction (not recorded which). These TCRs come from a male donor with ankylosing spondylitis. Both conserved end residues are part of each CDR3. A D gene is named only where the DNA matches it firmly. Size values are once, few and many counts, or a class for expanded clones, and some rows have none.

J gene: TRBJ2-1; D gene: .; clone size: many; V gene: TRBV12-3/TRBV12-4; CDR3 protein: CASSWDGSYNEQFF; CDR3 DNA: TGTGCCAGCAGTTGGGACGGCAGCTACAATGAGCAGTTCTTC
J gene: TRBJ2-4; D gene: TRBD1; clone size: few; V gene: TRBV5-6; CDR3 protein: CASSFGQGATKNIQYF; CDR3 DNA: TGTGCCAGCAGCTTTGGGCAGGGGGCAACCAAAAACATTCAGTACTTC
J gene: TRBJ2-2; D gene: TRBD1; clone size: .; V gene: TRBV27; CDR3 protein: CASSSNRGLAGELFF; CDR3 DNA: TGTGCCAGCAGTTCAAACAGGGGGCTGGCCGGGGAGCTGTTTTTT
J gene: TRBJ2-3; D gene: TRBD2; clone size: few; V gene: TRBV20-1; CDR3 protein: CSAPQALAGGFISTDTQYF; CDR3 DNA: TGCAGTGCCCCCCAGGCACTAGCGGGAGGGTTCATTAGCACAGATACGCAGTATTTT
J gene: TRBJ2-7; D gene: .; clone size: .; V gene: TRBV20-1; CDR3 protein: CSAGPMSSYEQYF; CDR3 DNA: TGCAGTGCTGGGCCCATGAGCTCCTACGAGCAGTACTTC
J gene: TRBJ1-1; D gene: .; clone size: few; V gene: TRBV4-1; CDR3 protein: CASSWQSMNTEAFF; CDR3 DNA: TGCGCCAGCAGCTGGCAGAGTATGAACACTGAAGCTTTCTTT
J gene: TRBJ1-5; D gene: .; clone size: .; V gene: TRBV3-1; CDR3 protein: CASSQDEVSAQHF; CDR3 DNA: TGTGCCAGCAGCCAAGATGAGGTTTCGGCCCAGCATTTT
J gene: TRBJ1-6; D gene: .; clone size: .; V gene: TRBV12-3/TRBV12-4; CDR3 protein: CASSLGDGGNSPLHF; CDR3 DNA: TGTGCCAGCAGTTTAGGGGACGGGGGCAATTCACCCCTCCACTTT
J gene: TRBJ2-7; D gene: TRBD2; clone size: many; V gene: TRBV4-2; CDR3 protein: CASSQTEGLAGAGQYF; CDR3 DNA: TGTGCCAGCAGCCAAACAGAGGGACTAGCGGGGGCCGGGCAGTACTTC
J gene: TRBJ2-7; D gene: .; clone size: few; V gene: TRBV15; CDR3 protein: CATSPFREYEQYF; CDR3 DNA: TGTGCCACCAGCCCCTTCAGGGAGTACGAGCAGTACTTC
J gene: TRBJ2-2; D gene: TRBD2; clone size: .; V gene: TRBV20-1; CDR3 protein: CSARDPGEGTGELFF; CDR3 DNA: TGCAGTGCTAGAGATCCTGGGGAGGGAACCGGGGAGCTGTTTTTT
J gene: TRBJ1-5; D gene: .; clone size: .; V gene: TRBV20-1; CDR3 protein: CSARMGNQPQHF; CDR3 DNA: TGCAGTGCCCGCATGGGGAACCAGCCCCAGCATTTT
J gene: TRBJ2-1; D gene: .; clone size: .; V gene: TRBV29-1; CDR3 protein: CSGGRTWDEQFF; CDR3 DNA: TGCAGCGGGGGGCGGACGTGGGATGAGCAGTTCTTC
J gene: TRBJ2-5; D gene: .; clone size: .; V gene: TRBV24-1; CDR3 protein: CATSEGGGQETQYF; CDR3 DNA: TGTGCCACCAGTGAAGGAGGAGGCCAAGAGACCCAGTACTTC
J gene: TRBJ2-7; D gene: TRBD1; clone size: few; V gene: TRBV11-3; CDR3 protein: CASSSRTGANYEQYF; CDR3 DNA: TGTGCCAGCAGCTCGCGGACAGGGGCGAACTACGAGCAGTACTTC